This paragraph covers one T cell receptor beta chain sequence. V dropped 2 bases and J dropped 3 bases, with 20 bases sitting between them. Germline CDR1 reads SGHNT; CDR2 reads YENEEA. This CDR3 comprises 18 residues. The data originate from a study of blood T cell repertoires in COVID-19. Clones were read by immunoSEQ multiplex PCR, and TCRdb kept only the in-frame ones, dropping some. The sample has around 310,000 clones; about nine tenths are singletons. The sample comprised PBMCs or T cells enriched from blood (not recorded which). V gene TRBV11-3 combines with J gene TRBJ2-1, with D perhaps matching TRBD2 (5 bases). The source of this sequence is a middle-aged woman who had recovered from COVID-19. The CDR3 spells CASSLTSDLAGSYNEQFF. Here the CDR3 DNA reads TGTGCCAGCAGCTTAACCTCGGATTTGGCGGGTAGCTACAATGAGCAGTTCTTC.